This T cell receptor (beta chain) was recovered during a study of T cells in Graves' hyperthyroidism and ophthalmopathy. V dropped 2 bases and J dropped 6 bases, with 13 bases sitting between them. CDR3 length equals 14 residues. Germline V CDR1 and CDR2: SEHNR, FQNEAQ (reference sequence). The study included ophthalmopathy patients with Clinical Activity Score at least 3, NOSPECS grade at least 4 and duration under 3 months. The study, taken as a whole, reports: Model output signaled ophthalmopathy a median about seven months ahead of onset.

This clonotype occurred many times. Its target is unknown. TCR beta CDR3 sequences were amplified from RNA transcripts. Initially, a first-round RT-PCR of the TCR CDR3 employed the HTBI primer set. TCRdb processed the multiplex PCR reads anew with MiXCR; each CDR3 protein has one entry. The data hold a few hundred thousand distinct CDR3 sequences, with roughly 14% observed a single time. Sequenced: blood. The rearrangement uses TRBV7-9 and TRBJ1-2, with D uncertain. The clonotype was recovered from a woman between 25 and 40 years old with Graves' ophthalmopathy. This CDR3 reads CASSLPPSGHGYTF. In nucleotides, the CDR3 is TGTGCCAGCAGCTTACCGCCGAGTGGTCATGGCTACACCTTC.